The clone carrying this TCR beta chain appeared a few times. The data were obtained in a study of patients and donors after allogeneic stem cell transplantation. V gave up 0 bases and J gave up 3 bases; unmatched junction bases: 5. The CDR3 contains 15 residues. Germline CDR1 SGHAT, CDR2 FQNNGV. Each CDR3 protein gets one entry after TCRdb re-called the RT-PCR reads with MiXCR. This sample has fewer than 250,000 distinct CDR3 sequences, with approximately 14% found just once. The sequence derives from a human donor who was either an allogeneic HSCT recipient or a stem cell or donor lymphocyte infusion donor (not recorded which). It is not recorded whose cells these are; they may come from a transplant donor. The chain carries TRBV11-2 and TRBJ2-7; 7 bases agree with TRBD2. The sequenced sample was blood, either unsorted or a sorted T cell fraction (not recorded which). The CDR3 nucleotides read TGTGCCAGCAGCTTAGAGCGGGAGTCTGGCTACGAGCAGTACTTC. It yields the protein CASSLERESGYEQYF.